The 20 T cell receptor beta chains below come from one sample, sequenced in a study of CD8 T cells in ankylosing spondylitis. Their specific antigens are unknown. Study-wide findings and caveats: Typical of ankylosing spondylitis blood, it appeared, was a TCR beta motif of fewer than ten highly homologous variants.

TCRdb reanalysed the 5' RACE reads using MiXCR and keeps one entry per CDR3 protein. Of under 550,000 distinct CDR3 sequences listed, about 25% are singletons. The sample comprised blood, either unsorted or a sorted T cell fraction (not recorded which). These receptors originate from a male donor with ankylosing spondylitis.

The chain employs TRBV3-1 and TRBJ1-1; D not resolved. The CDR3 length is 11 residues. Germline V gene sequence: CDR1 LGHDT, CDR2 YNNKEL (reference sequence). The ends were cut back, 8 bases at V and 6 bases at J, with 10 bases in the middle. CDR3 DNA: TGTGCCAGCCAAGGGCTCGCTGAAGCTTTCTTT. Translating gives CASQGLAEAFF. The full variable domain, rest sourced from reference TRBV3-1 and TRBJ1-1, is DTAVSQTPKYLVTQMGNDKSIKCEQNLGHDTMYWYKQDSKKFLKIMFSYNNKELIINETVPNRFSPKSPDKAHLNLHINSLELGDSAVYFCASQGLAEAFFGQGTRLTVV.

This clonotype has only a few counts. This chain uses TRBV18 with TRBJ2-1, with D tentatively TRBD1 (5 bases). The V and J ends lost 6 bases and 2 bases respectively, with 14 bases between them. The CDR3 spans 15 residues. CDR1 and CDR2 from the germline V gene are KGHSH and LQKENI. The CDR3 coding sequence is TGTGCCAGCTCTCACGACAGCAATACCTACAATGAGCAGTTCTTC. Protein product: CASSHDSNTYNEQFF.

The rearrangement joins TRBV30 to TRBJ2-1; D is perhaps TRBD1 (5 bases). Looked up from germline, CDR1 is GTSNPN and CDR2 is SVGIG (reference sequence). The V gene lost 2 bases and the J gene lost 4 bases, with 12 bases spanning the gap. CDR3 size: 14 residues. DNA of the CDR3: TGTGCCTGGAGTCAGGGAACTGAATACAATGAGCAGTTCTTC. Translated, it gives CAWSQGTEYNEQFF.

This clonotype occurred a few times. V usage is TRBV5-1 and J usage is TRBJ2-1; D is possibly TRBD1 or TRBD2 (5 bases each). Germline loops: CDR1 SGHRS, CDR2 YFSETQ. The V end lost 1 base, the J end lost 6 bases, and 14 bases lay between the germline ends. The CDR3 contains 15 residues. The CDR3 region has the DNA TGCGCCAGCAGCTTGCAGGGAGAGATTGGCAATGAGCAGTTCTTC. Translation gives CASSLQGEIGNEQFF.

This rearrangement joins TRBV5-1 to TRBJ1-1; D is unresolved. Trimming cost V 0 bases and J 0 bases, with 12 bases left between them. The CDR3 contains 16 residues. Germline CDR1 SGHRS, CDR2 YFSETQ. The CDR3 DNA follows: TGCGCCAGCAGCTTGGTTGTCGGAATCATGAACACTGAAGCTTTCTTT. Translation: CASSLVVGIMNTEAFF. Looking up the rest from reference TRBV5-1 and TRBJ1-1 gives the full variable domain: KAGVTQTPRYLIKTRGQQVTLSCSPISGHRSVSWYQQTPGQGLQFLFEYFSETQRNKGNFPGRFSGRQFSNSRSEMNVSTLELGDSALYLCASSLVVGIMNTEAFFGQGTRLTVV.

This sequence joins TRBV12-3 or TRBV12-4 and TRBJ1-1; D is perhaps TRBD1 (5 bases). CDR3 length: 12 residues. The germline V and J ends were trimmed by 3 bases and 8 bases, with 10 bases remaining between them. CDR3 residues: CASSLGPREAFF. Here the CDR3 DNA reads TGTGCCAGCAGTTTGGGACCCAGAGAAGCTTTCTTT.

The chain carries TRBV30 and TRBJ2-1; perhaps TRBD2 as D (6 bases). The CDR3 consists of 8 residues. Germline V gene data show CDR1 as GTSNPN and CDR2 as SVGIG (reference sequence). CDR3 region: CARDSLFF. CDR3 in DNA: TGTGCTCGGGACTCCCTGTTCTTC.

The chain employs TRBV27 and TRBJ2-5; 8 nucleotides agree with TRBD2. V shed 6 bases, J shed 4 bases, and the junction held 7 bases outside the gene matches. This CDR3 is built from 14 residues. CDR1 is MNHEY, CDR2 SMNVEV, per germline (reference sequence). CDR3 DNA: TGTGCCAGCAGCCAAGGGGCGGGAGGAGAGACCCAGTACTTC. This sequence encodes CASSQGAGGETQYF.

The chain joins TRBV10-3 to TRBJ2-1; possibly TRBD2 for D (7 bases). V shed 11 bases and J shed 4 bases, with 12 bases lying between them. CDR3 size: 12 residues. Germline CDR1 reads ENHRY; CDR2 reads SYGVKD. The CDR3 DNA reads as TGTGCCGAGGGGGGGGTTTACAATGAGCAGTTCTTC. As protein: CAEGGVYNEQFF.

A few counts support this clonotype. The chain joins TRBV2 to TRBJ2-1; possibly TRBD2 for D (5 bases). The CDR3 extends over 15 amino acids. Looked up from germline, CDR1 is SNHLY and CDR2 is FYNNEI. Trimming removed 6 bases from V and 8 bases from J, with 20 bases in between. CDR3 amino acids: CASRPHDGRRHEQFF. CDR3 bases: TGTGCCAGCAGACCCCACGATGGGAGAAGGCATGAGCAGTTCTTC.

The chain has TRBV5-5 and TRBJ1-1, with D unclear. With 0 bases removed from V and 1 base from J, the gap between germline ends came to 10 bases. Germline CDR1 SGHKS, CDR2 YYEKEE (reference sequence). The CDR3 consists of 15 residues. CDR3 loop: CASSLGWKGNTEAFF. CDR3 in DNA: TGTGCCAGCAGCTTGGGTTGGAAGGGGAACACTGAAGCTTTCTTT. The whole variable domain, filled in from reference TRBV5-5 and TRBJ1-1, reads DAGVTQSPTHLIKTRGQQVTLRCSPISGHKSVSWYQQVLGQGPQFIFQYYEKEERGRGNFPDRFSARQFPNYSSELNVNALLLGDSALYLCASSLGWKGNTEAFFGQGTRLTVV.

The genes are TRBV20-1 and TRBJ1-1, with D perhaps TRBD1 (6 bases). The germline V and J ends were trimmed by 0 bases and 5 bases, with 19 bases remaining between them. The germline V gene encodes CDR1 DFQATT and CDR2 SNEGSKA (reference sequence). This CDR3 has 16 amino acids. CDR3 protein: CSARDPGGGGNTEAFF. For the CDR3, the DNA is TGCAGTGCTAGAGATCCTGGCGGGGGGGGCAATACTGAAGCTTTCTTT.

This sequence joins TRBV20-1 and TRBJ2-1; TRBD2 aligns across 8 bases. The trim removed 6 bases at V and 3 bases at J, leaving 13 bases unmatched. Germline values: CDR1 DFQATT, CDR2 SNEGSKA (reference sequence). The CDR3 length is 16 residues. CDR3 coding DNA: TGCAGTGCGCCCATTCCAGGCCTAGCGGGCTACAATGAGCAGTTCTTC. Protein product: CSAPIPGLAGYNEQFF.

The V and J genes are TRBV19 and TRBJ2-7; 7 positions agree with TRBD1. Germline V CDR1 and CDR2: LNHDA, SQIVND (reference sequence). The V gene end was trimmed by 6 bases and the J gene end by 1 base; junction bases not matched to a gene: 6. The CDR3 is 14 amino acids. CDR3 sequence: CASRATGQSYEQYF. CDR3 bases: TGTGCCAGTAGAGCTACGGGACAGTCCTACGAGCAGTACTTC.

The chain employs TRBV6-5 and TRBJ2-7; D perhaps matches TRBD2 (5 bases). CDR1 and CDR2 (germline): MNHEY, SVGAGI. The CDR3 loop spans 14 amino acids. V lost 5 bases and J lost 4, with 15 bases in between. CDR3 DNA: TGTGCCAGCAGTACTACGGCGGACTCATACGAGCAGTACGTC. It translates to CASSTTADSYEQYV.

This clonotype appeared a few times. This chain links TRBV24-1 with TRBJ2-1; D gene unclear. The length of the CDR3 is 15 residues. Germline lookup yields CDR1 KGHDR and CDR2 SFDVKD. V was pared by 3 bases and J by 5 bases, with 13 bases between. CDR3: CATSDPTTGDNEQFF. The DNA of the CDR3 is TGTGCCACCAGTGATCCAACCACCGGAGACAATGAGCAGTTCTTC.

The V call is TRBV5-1, the J call TRBJ2-2, with D possibly called TRBD1 or TRBD2 (6 bases each). This CDR3 has 16 residues. The V gene's germline CDR1 is SGHRS and CDR2 YFSETQ. Trimming took off 4 bases at V and 4 bases at J, with 17 bases between the two ends. CDR3: CASSPYRGGSTGELFF. CDR3 DNA sequence: TGCGCCAGCAGCCCGTATAGAGGGGGGTCCACCGGGGAGCTGTTTTTT.

The chain joins TRBV20-1 to TRBJ1-4, with 10 bases lining up with TRBD1. The CDR3 has 15 amino acids. The trim removed 1 base at V and 8 bases at J, leaving 7 bases unmatched. CDR1 is DFQATT, CDR2 SNEGSKA, per germline (reference sequence). CDR3 coding DNA: TGCAGTGCTAGAGCCTCCGGGACAGGGGTCGAAAAACTGTTTTTT. It translates to CSARASGTGVEKLFF.

The sample holds a few counts of this clonotype. The V gene is TRBV11-3, the J gene TRBJ2-1, with unresolved D. Trimming stripped 0 bases from V and 11 bases from J, with 8 bases between. The CDR3 runs to 12 residues. Germline V gene sequence: CDR1 SGHNT, CDR2 YENEEA. The DNA of the CDR3 is TGTGCCAGCAGCTTAGATTTGGTGCAGCAGTTCTTC. This gives the protein CASSLDLVQQFF.

This clonotype was seen only a few times. The chain uses TRBV11-2 and TRBJ1-3; D ambiguous. This CDR3 has 16 amino acids. Germline V lookup: CDR1 SGHAT, CDR2 FQNNGV. Trimming pared 4 bases from V and 4 bases from J, leaving 17 bases between. The CDR3 is CASSSVGVLGGNTIYF. Written as DNA, the CDR3 is TGTGCCAGCAGCTCGGTAGGAGTTTTGGGAGGAAACACCATATATTTT.